This entry features one T cell receptor (beta chain) sequence. Its antigen is undetermined. This sample was included in a study of long-term antiretroviral therapy in people with HIV. The study, taken as a whole, reports: Repertoires looked antigen-experienced, with only a slight naive shift after ART. Within the repertoire, clones expanded before ART were dominant at all time points.

At the survey level, the v3.0 immunoSEQ assay was run. The assay was immunoSEQ multiplex PCR, and TCRdb's table has in-frame clones only and misses some. The sample yields around 12,000 clones, 75% to 80% seen once. The germline V gene has CDR1 SGHDN and CDR2 FVKESK. CDR3 length: 15 residues. Deletions cut 0 bases from V and 2 bases from J, with 9 bases between. The sequence came from a woman aged 40 to 55 with HIV. The rearrangement uses TRBV14 and TRBJ2-3; D might be TRBD2 (6 bases). The sample here was unsorted PBMCs, taken 0.5 years before starting antiretroviral therapy. CDR3 nucleotide sequence: TGTGCCAGCAGCCAAGATGTAGCGGCCACAGATACGCAGTATTTT. As protein: CASSQDVAATDTQYF.